A single TCR beta chain is shown here with its context. Its specificity is not known. Researchers prepared the TCRbeta library using unique molecular identifiers, the study reports. TCRdb passed the PCR reads through MiXCR, listing each CDR3 protein once. The sample has about 300,000 distinct CDR3 sequences, 6.5% to 9% seen once. The data originate from a study of T-cell reconstitution after alpha-beta-depleted transplantation in children. Study-level findings and limits: At the one-year point after transplant, T-cell counts and TCRbeta diversity were found to come mostly from T cells that had been newly produced.

Germline V gene lookup returns CDR1 SGHAT and CDR2 FQNNGV. With V trimmed by 2 bases and J by 0 bases, 15 bases remained unmatched. This CDR3 contains 20 residues. This sample comprised peripheral blood, obtained 360 days after TCRalphabeta/CD19-depleted stem cell transplant. The genes are TRBV11-2 and TRBJ2-1; 8 bases match TRBD1. This receptor was identified in a female patient aged 2-10 years who had a stem cell transplant for Fanconi anemia, so the T cells may come from the graft donor. In nucleotides, the CDR3 is TGTGCCAGCAGCTTATTACCGGAACAGGGGGTCCTCACCTCCTACAATGAGCAGTTCTTC. Protein sequence: CASSLLPEQGVLTSYNEQFF.